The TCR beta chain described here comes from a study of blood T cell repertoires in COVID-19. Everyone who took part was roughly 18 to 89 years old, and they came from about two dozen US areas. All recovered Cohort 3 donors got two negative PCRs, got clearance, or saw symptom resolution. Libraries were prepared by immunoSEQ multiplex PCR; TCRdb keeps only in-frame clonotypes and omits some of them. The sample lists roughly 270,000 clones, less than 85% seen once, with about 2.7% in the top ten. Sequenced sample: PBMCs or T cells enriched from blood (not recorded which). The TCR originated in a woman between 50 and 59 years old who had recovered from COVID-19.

The CDR3 DNA reads TGTGCCAGCAGCCCGGGACTCAACTACGAGCAGTACTTC. It translates to CASSPGLNYEQYF. This chain connects TRBV5-8 to TRBJ2-7, with a tentative D call TRBD2 (6 bases). Germline CDR1 and CDR2: SGHTS and YDEGEE. The CDR3 runs to 13 residues. The V gene lost 4 bases and the J gene lost 3 bases, with 11 bases spanning the gap.